These T cell receptor beta chains were read from a single sample in a study of preoperative IRX-2 immunotherapy in early breast cancer. Sequenced by immunoSEQ multiplex PCR; TCRdb stores in-frame clones only, minus some. The repertoire consists of 35,000 to 45,000 clones, with around three quarters occurring once and the leading ten covering approximately 1.2%. The source material was tumor tissue, sampled after IRX-2 immunotherapy. The receptors come from a human donor with breast cancer. CDR3s include the opening cysteine and the closing phenylalanine or tryptophan. The D gene is left open where the match is weak. Size is stated for part of the rows, as once, few or many counts, or as a class when the clone is expanded.

cdr3_nt cdr3_aa j_call v_call clone_size d_call
TGCGCCAGCAGCTTGGGTTGGAGGGGCTGGGAGATTAATGAAAAACTGTTTTTT CASSLGWRGWEINEKLFF TRBJ1-4 TRBV5-1 NA NA
TGTGCCAGCAGTTACTCGAAAAATGAAAAACTGTTTTTT CASSYSKNEKLFF TRBJ1-4 TRBV6-8 NA NA
TGTGCCAGCAGCAGAACTGGGGCCAACGTCCTGACTTTC CASSRTGANVLTF TRBJ2-6 TRBV6-8 NA NA
TGTACCAGTAGTCCGAGCGGGAAGGGCACAGATACGCAGTATTTT CTSSPSGKGTDTQYF TRBJ2-3 TRBV19 NA TRBD2
TGCGCCAGCAGCATAGGGACAGGGGCTGGAAAACTGTTTTTT CASSIGTGAGKLFF TRBJ1-4 TRBV23-1 NA TRBD1
TGCGCCAGCAGCTTAGGGGGGCCAGGAAACACCATATATTTT CASSLGGPGNTIYF TRBJ1-3 TRBV5-1 NA NA
TGTGCCAGTAGCGCCCGTGGGTCCACTAATGAAAAACTGTTTTTT CASSARGSTNEKLFF TRBJ1-4 TRBV6-7 NA NA
TGTGCCAGCACTCTCGACCTCGCCAGGGTAGTTGGCTACACCTTC CASTLDLARVVGYTF TRBJ1-2 TRBV28 NA NA
TGTGCCAGCAGTGAAGTTATAGGGCGGAACACTGAAGCTTTCTTT CASSEVIGRNTEAFF TRBJ1-1 TRBV6-1 NA NA
TGTGCCAGCAAGGACTACACCTACGAGCAGTACTTC CASKDYTYEQYF TRBJ2-7 TRBV6-8 NA NA
TGTGCCAGTAGTAGGGTTCAGGGACTTATCACCGGGGAGCTGTTTTTT CASSRVQGLITGELFF TRBJ2-2 TRBV19 NA NA
TGTGCCACCAGCAGAGATTTCGTATACAATGAGCAGTTCTTC CATSRDFVYNEQFF TRBJ2-1 TRBV15 NA NA
TGTAACCGTGAGGGGGGGGACTATGGCTACACCTTC CNREGGDYGYTF TRBJ1-2 TRBV19 NA NA
TGTGCCATCAGTGTAGACTCCCAGGAACCCGGGGAGCTGTTTTTT CAISVDSQEPGELFF TRBJ2-2 TRBV10-3 NA NA
TGCAGCGTTGTCACGGGACAAGTGGGAAACACCATATATTTT CSVVTGQVGNTIYF TRBJ1-3 TRBV29-1 NA NA
TGCGCCAGCAGCGACAGGGGGCGGACAGATACGCAGTATTTT CASSDRGRTDTQYF TRBJ2-3 TRBV5-1 NA TRBD1
TGTGCCAGCAGAGAGGGACAGGGGGGATGGGCCCAGCATTTT CASREGQGGWAQHF TRBJ1-5 TRBV6-8 NA TRBD1
TGCGCCAGCAGCTACGCAGGGGGATCCAATCAGCCCCAGCATTTT CASSYAGGSNQPQHF TRBJ1-5 TRBV5-1 NA TRBD1
TGTGCCAGCATCGGGGGCTCTGGGGCCAACGTCCTGACTTTC CASIGGSGANVLTF TRBJ2-6 TRBV6-8 NA NA
TGTGCCAGCTCGGGGGAACCAAGGCCAAATCAGCCCCAGCATTTT CASSGEPRPNQPQHF TRBJ1-5 TRBV6-8 NA NA
TGTGCCAGCAGAAGAAGAGCAGGGGATCTCACTGAAGCTTTCTTT CASRRRAGDLTEAFF TRBJ1-1 TRBV28 NA NA
TGTGCCAGCAGCCAGACAAACCCGCCCTACAATGAGCAGTTCTTC CASSQTNPPYNEQFF TRBJ2-1 TRBV7-4 NA NA
TGTGCCAGCGGCACCACTGGAAACACCATATATTTT CASGTTGNTIYF TRBJ1-3 TRBV25-1 NA NA
TGTGCCAGCAGCTTGGCCGGCGCACCATCAGTCCACGAGCAGTACTTC CASSLAGAPSVHEQYF TRBJ2-7 TRBV11-3 NA NA
TGTGCCAGCAGTCCCCGGACAGATTTAGGGGGCGAGCAGTACTTC CASSPRTDLGGEQYF TRBJ2-7 TRBV6-8 medium-sized NA
TGTGCCAGCAGCTTGAGGGGCAGGCCCACAGATACGCAGTATTTT CASSLRGRPTDTQYF TRBJ2-3 TRBV5-4 NA NA
TGTGCCATCAGTGAGGGGACAGGGATCAATCAGCCCCAGCATTTT CAISEGTGINQPQHF TRBJ1-5 TRBV10-3 NA TRBD1
TGTGCCAGCAGTTTACGGCAGCGTCTTCTTAGCGGTCACAATGAGCAGTTCTTC CASSLRQRLLSGHNEQFF TRBJ2-1 TRBV28 NA NA
TGTGCCACCAGCAGGCAGACTAGCGGGGGGGCGGGCCAGTACTTC CATSRQTSGGAGQYF TRBJ2-5 TRBV15 NA TRBD2
TGCGCCAGCAAGAAGGGGGACCAGCGGGAGCAGTACTTC CASKKGDQREQYF TRBJ2-7 TRBV10-2 NA NA
TGTGCCAGCGGGCCGTACTCCTACGAGCAGTACTTC CASGPYSYEQYF TRBJ2-7 TRBV6-8 NA NA
TGTGCCATCAGCCAGGACAGGGGATGGGGCTACACCTTC CAISQDRGWGYTF TRBJ1-2 TRBV6-8 NA TRBD1
TGCGCCAGCAGCTTGGCTTCGCGGGGGAGTATAGATACGCAGTATTTT CASSLASRGSIDTQYF TRBJ2-3 TRBV5-1 NA TRBD2
TGTGCCACCAGCAGAGACATAGGGAGCTATGGCTACACCTTC CATSRDIGSYGYTF TRBJ1-2 TRBV15 few NA
TGTGCCAGCAGCTTGGTGGGGACAGAGTCCATTCAGTACTTC CASSLVGTESIQYF TRBJ2-4 TRBV11-3 NA TRBD1
TGTGCCAGCAGCTTGGAGGATGGACTAGCGGGATTCACCGGGGAGCTGTTTTTT CASSLEDGLAGFTGELFF TRBJ2-2 TRBV7-1 NA TRBD2
TGTGCCAGCAGCGGAGGGGACTTTAATGAAAAACTGTTTTTT CASSGGDFNEKLFF TRBJ1-4 TRBV11-3 NA NA
TGTGCCAGCAGCCCGAACGCAGGGGCGCGAAACACCTACGAGCAGTACTTC CASSPNAGARNTYEQYF TRBJ2-7 TRBV9 NA NA
TGTGCCAGCAGTGTGGGGACAGGGTCTTCAGATACGCAGTATTTT CASSVGTGSSDTQYF TRBJ2-3 TRBV6-8 once TRBD1
TGTGCCAGCAGTTTGGTGAGCTCTGGCAGTGAGCAGTTCTTC CASSLVSSGSEQFF TRBJ2-1 TRBV28 NA NA
TGTGCCAGCAGTCACGGCAGCTACGAGCAGTACTTC CASSHGSYEQYF TRBJ2-7 TRBV28 NA NA
TGCGCCAGCAGCTTGACGGGGGCCGGGCAGCCCCAGCATTTT CASSLTGAGQPQHF TRBJ1-5 TRBV5-1 NA NA
TGTGCCAGTAGTAACGAGGACAGTTTGAATGAAAAACTGTTTTTT CASSNEDSLNEKLFF TRBJ1-4 TRBV19 NA NA
TGTGCCAGCACTGAACTAGCGGGGGCTAGGAGCTCCTACAATGAGCAGTTCTTC CASTELAGARSSYNEQFF TRBJ2-1 TRBV6-8 once TRBD2
TGTGCCAGCAGCTTACAACAGGGTTCTTGGGATACGCAGTATTTT CASSLQQGSWDTQYF TRBJ2-3 TRBV7-1 NA NA
TGTGCCAGCTCACCAGGACAGGGGGCTTACGAGCAGTACTTC CASSPGQGAYEQYF TRBJ2-7 TRBV18 NA TRBD1
TGCAGCGTTAGGGGACAGGGTTCCGACGAGCAGTACTTC CSVRGQGSDEQYF TRBJ2-7 TRBV29-1 NA TRBD1
TGTGCCAGCAGCCCCGGGGCCGGTAGGGGAGGTCACGAGCAGTACTTC CASSPGAGRGGHEQYF TRBJ2-7 TRBV11-1 NA NA
TGCGCCAGCAGCCTGTCGAAGGGGGCGGGGGATGAGCAGTTCTTC CASSLSKGAGDEQFF TRBJ2-1 TRBV5-1 NA NA
TGTGCCAGCTCCCGGGGTGGCAGGTTAACAGATACGCAGTATTTT CASSRGGRLTDTQYF TRBJ2-3 TRBV18 NA NA
TGTGCCAGCTCACCACTAGGCGGGGGCCTAACCTACGAGCAGTACTTC CASSPLGGGLTYEQYF TRBJ2-7 TRBV18 NA NA